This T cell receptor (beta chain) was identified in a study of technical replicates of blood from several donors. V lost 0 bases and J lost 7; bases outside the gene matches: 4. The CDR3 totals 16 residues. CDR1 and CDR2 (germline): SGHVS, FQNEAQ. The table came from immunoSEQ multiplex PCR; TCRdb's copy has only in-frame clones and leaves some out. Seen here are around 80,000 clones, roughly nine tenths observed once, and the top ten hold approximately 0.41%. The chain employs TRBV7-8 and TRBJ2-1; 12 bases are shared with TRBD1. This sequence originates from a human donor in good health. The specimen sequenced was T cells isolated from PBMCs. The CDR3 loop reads CASSLARDRGRNEQFF. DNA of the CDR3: TGTGCCAGCAGCTTAGCCCGGGACAGGGGGCGGAATGAGCAGTTCTTC. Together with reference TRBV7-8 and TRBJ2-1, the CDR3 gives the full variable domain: GAGVSQSPRYKVAKRGQDVALRCDPISGHVSLFWYQQALGQGPEFLTYFQNEAQLDKSGLPSDRFFAERPEGSVSTLKIQRTQQEDSAVYLCASSLARDRGRNEQFFGPGTRLTVL.